These T cell receptor beta chains were read from a single sample in a study of T cell changes during pregnancy in multiple sclerosis. The method was immunoSEQ multiplex PCR; TCRdb's version includes in-frame clones alone and lacks a portion of them. The table includes approximately 89,000 clones, 94% detected once. The sample here was peripheral blood, taken in the third trimester of pregnancy. The source of these receptors is a female donor with multiple sclerosis, enrolled in a pregnancy study. CDR3s include the opening cysteine and the closing phenylalanine or tryptophan. Fields, in order: V gene, clone size, J gene, D gene, CDR3 DNA, CDR3 protein. The D gene is left open where the match is weak. Clone size is stated in some rows and not others, as once, few, many or a class when expanded.

V gene: TRBV7-8; clone size: few; J gene: TRBJ2-7; D gene: .; CDR3 DNA: TGTGCCAGCACGATAACAGAACACGAGCAGTACTTC; CDR3 protein: CASTITEHEQYF
V gene: TRBV6-5; clone size: .; J gene: TRBJ1-6; D gene: TRBD1; CDR3 DNA: TGTGCCACCAGTCGGACAGGGATATCACCCCTCCACTTT; CDR3 protein: CATSRTGISPLHF
V gene: TRBV6-5; clone size: .; J gene: TRBJ2-1; D gene: TRBD2; CDR3 DNA: TGTGCCAGCAGTTACTTCGCGGGGGGCAAGAATGAGCAGTTCTTC; CDR3 protein: CASSYFAGGKNEQFF
V gene: TRBV5-1; clone size: once; J gene: TRBJ2-1; D gene: TRBD2; CDR3 DNA: TGCGCCAGCAGCCTCCTCCCCGCTAGCGGGGGAATCGATGAGCAGTTCTTC; CDR3 protein: CASSLLPASGGIDEQFF
V gene: TRBV5-1; clone size: .; J gene: TRBJ2-1; D gene: .; CDR3 DNA: TGCGCCAGCAGCTTGGGACTCTCCAATGAGCAGTTCTTC; CDR3 protein: CASSLGLSNEQFF
V gene: TRBV7-9; clone size: .; J gene: TRBJ2-1; D gene: .; CDR3 DNA: TGTGCCAGCAGCCCTCCCCTGGACAAGACCCCCTACAATGAGCAGTTCTTC; CDR3 protein: CASSPPLDKTPYNEQFF
V gene: TRBV19; clone size: .; J gene: TRBJ2-1; D gene: TRBD1; CDR3 DNA: TGTGCCAGTTTGACAGGGGGCAACAACAATGAGCAGTTCTTC; CDR3 protein: CASLTGGNNNEQFF
V gene: TRBV18; clone size: .; J gene: TRBJ2-5; D gene: .; CDR3 DNA: TGTGCCAGCTCACCGTCCGGGGCGGGGGAGACCCAGTACTTC; CDR3 protein: CASSPSGAGETQYF
V gene: TRBV11-2; clone size: .; J gene: TRBJ1-1; D gene: .; CDR3 DNA: TGTGCCAGCAGCTTAGGGGCACGACGGCCTCTGAACACTGAAGCTTTCTTT; CDR3 protein: CASSLGARRPLNTEAFF
V gene: TRBV7-9; clone size: .; J gene: TRBJ1-6; D gene: .; CDR3 DNA: TGTGCCAGCAGCTTAGTCGTTCCACCCCTCCACTTT; CDR3 protein: CASSLVVPPLHF
V gene: TRBV23-1; clone size: .; J gene: TRBJ1-2; D gene: .; CDR3 DNA: TGCGCCAGCAGTCAACCATATGGCTACACCTTC; CDR3 protein: CASSQPYGYTF
V gene: TRBV4-1; clone size: .; J gene: TRBJ2-1; D gene: .; CDR3 DNA: TGCGCCAGCAGCCAAGGGACAGTAGCCTACAATGAGCAGTTCTTC; CDR3 protein: CASSQGTVAYNEQFF
V gene: TRBV7-3; clone size: .; J gene: TRBJ2-2; D gene: TRBD1; CDR3 DNA: TGTGCCAGCAGCAGTTCAGGGGGAAAGAACACCGGGGAGCTGTTTTTT; CDR3 protein: CASSSSGGKNTGELFF